This T cell receptor (beta chain) was identified in a study of blood T cell repertoires in COVID-19. Whole-study context: From the United States, Italy and Spain came samples of acute and convalescent COVID-19.

The Seattle site enrolled patients during active infection and followed them longitudinally. In the source study's methods: Reference gene primer amplification yielded estimated nucleated cell counts. Sequencing was performed with immunoSEQ multiplex PCR; in TCRdb, only in-frame clones are kept and a portion is missing. D and trimming come from the DNA, and the V and J calls and clone size come from that table. This table has roughly 150,000 clones, around 82% appearing once. The clonotype was recovered from a man older than 75 with COVID-19, enrolled during active disease. The sample comprised peripheral blood.

The CDR3 here is CASTRTGYRNQPQHF. The DNA of the CDR3 is TGTGCCAGCACACGGACAGGGTATCGAAATCAGCCCCAGCATTTT. This sequence joins TRBV6-5 and TRBJ1-5; 8 bases fit TRBD1. The V segment lost 7 bases and the J segment 4 bases; nucleotides outside the gene matches: 9. The CDR3 length is 15 residues. Germline CDR1 MNHEY, CDR2 SVGAGI.